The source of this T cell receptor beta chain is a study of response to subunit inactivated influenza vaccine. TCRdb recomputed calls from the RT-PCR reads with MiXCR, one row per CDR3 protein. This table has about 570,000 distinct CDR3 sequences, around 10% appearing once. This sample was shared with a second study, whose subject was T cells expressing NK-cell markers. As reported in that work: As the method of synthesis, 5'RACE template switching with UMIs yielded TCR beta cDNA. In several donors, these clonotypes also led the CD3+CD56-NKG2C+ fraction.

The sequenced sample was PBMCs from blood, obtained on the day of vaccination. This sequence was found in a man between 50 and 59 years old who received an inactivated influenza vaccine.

In nucleotides, the CDR3 is TGTGCCAGCAGCCCAGCCTACAGGGCGAAGTACGAGCAGTACTTC. Translation gives CASSPAYRAKYEQYF. The chain uses TRBV7-8 and TRBJ2-7; the D gene is possibly TRBD1 (6 bases). The CDR3 contains 15 residues. CDR1 SGHVS and CDR2 FQNEAQ come from the germline V gene. The V gene lost 5 bases and the J gene lost 4 bases, with 18 bases spanning the gap.